The present entry profiles one T cell receptor beta chain with its context. It has no known antigen specificity. No qualities accompany the bases; no much larger clone lies one base away. The sample is drawn from a study of cytomegalovirus exposure and HLA in healthy donors (dated by TCRdb to about 2017). Background for the entire study: In an earlier analysis of some 610 of the donors, approximately 260 Gb of sequence data and 95 million to 130 million unique TCR beta sequences from about 179 million T cells were reported. An early release that covered roughly 600 HLA-typed donors contained approximately 320 gigabases of sequencing data and tens of millions of unique TCR sequences. Among the roughly 410 genotyped donors, approximately 76% belonged to the genetic ancestry cluster associated with self-reported Caucasian donors. The aim of the study was to test whether cataloging public T cell receptors could identify signatures of past pathogen exposure. The study profiled the T cell repertoires of more than 500 subjects by immunosequencing and related them to cytomegalovirus serostatus. Besides the first cohort of roughly 700 subjects, a separate validation cohort made up of over 100 different subjects was used. To predict cytomegalovirus infection status, the study combined high-throughput TCR immunosequencing, statistical association of individual TCRs with disease status, and machine learning. A later analysis re-examined previously published TCR beta repertoires from 500 to 700 donors and added high-resolution HLA genotyping to investigate patterns of TCR occurrence. The later analysis used no new phenotypic data to find candidate immune exposures, relying instead on TCR beta sequences and their occurrence across donors. An earlier analysis of more than 450 of the donors used high-throughput TCR beta sequencing to judge whether each TCR beta V gene segment behaved as functional or pseudogenic. Donor age, sex, ethnicity and CMV serostatus were collected together with the repertoire data. In a later genetic analysis, genome-wide SNP genotypes for about three fifths of the roughly 670 donors were used, and that subset was treated as a discovery cohort. All discovery cohort repertoires had been generated using a single sequencing platform. HLA typing covered class I and class II loci at four-digit resolution. The number of donors typed differed by locus, with roughly 629-640 for A, B, C, DRB1 and DQB1, roughly 520 for DQA1, nearly 610 for DPA1, and around 460 for DPB1. Five DR-DQ haplotypes were treated as single units for association and clustering because of strong linkage in the cohort. On average, around 240,000 unique TCR beta nucleotide sequences were sequenced per donor among roughly 430 genotyped donors of the cohort, with roughly 18% of those sequences being non-productive. Overall study outcomes, separate from this receptor: A later genetic analysis reported fewer N-insertions in productive TCRs among donors in an Asian-associated ancestry cluster than the roughly 620-donor mean. While some public TCRs were present in many individuals, most TCR sequences turned up only very rarely across donors. A further reported finding was that TCR beta sequences accurately predicted the HLA-A and HLA-B alleles for most subjects in the first cohort. CMV serostatus was the only immune exposure information available for the cohort. HLA typing was unavailable for some donors at each locus, so association tests used only the typed subset. In a later analysis, HLA-associated TCR beta chains showed more clonal expansion and lower generation probabilities than non-associated chains that were equally common. Linkage disequilibrium might explain the correlated functional status among segregating V segments, but an unknown experimental factor could not be excluded. Some IMGT-functional V segments, including TRBV6-2 and TRBV6-3, could not be distinguished by the 87-base-pair reads and were therefore excluded. The earlier analysis of around 600 of the donors excluded 15 to 20 rarely observed V segments, including chromosome 9 orphons, because counts were too low. A cluster of highly shared sequence variants was judged likely to be a technical artifact of the sequencing pipeline. Only TCR beta chains were sequenced in this cohort, and the absence of alpha or paired-chain data limited detectable features. Specific HLA alleles were associated with around 18,000 TCR beta sequences at a false discovery rate of 0.05 in a later analysis. In a later analysis, most CMV-associated TCR beta chains were found to appear HLA-restricted, with HLA associations seemingly driven largely by CMV exposure. A later genetic analysis associated a missense DCLRE1C variant with V-gene and J-gene trimming of TCR beta chains, and an independent cohort replicated the association. The classifier was reported to diagnose cytomegalovirus status with high specificity and sensitivity in both the original cohort and the validation cohort. A few of the identified cytomegalovirus-associated TCR beta chains were confirmed in vitro to be specific for cytomegalovirus antigens. In an earlier analysis of some 550 of the donors, most TCR beta V segments were observed in productive rearrangements about 87% or about 30% of the time, broadly matching IMGT annotations. According to the authors, the approach could potentially be generalized to other disease states and immunological phenotypes. Several of the top co-occurrence clusters appeared to be linked to parvovirus B19, influenza, CMV and Epstein-Barr virus, according to a later analysis. In a later analysis, the rate of TCR association differed among HLA loci, with DRB1 alleles having the most associated TCRs and HLA-C alleles having the fewest. In the study, around 160 TCR beta chains were listed as associated with cytomegalovirus. When HLA alleles, especially DR and DQ, strongly co-occurred, attributing TCR associations to individual alleles was difficult. Roughly uniform sequencing depth across donors was assumed in presence/absence analyses, although this assumption may not hold.

Library generation was performed with the immunoSEQ multiplex PCR assay. For the multiplex PCR, a mixture combining 60 forward primers for TCR Vbeta segments and 13 reverse primers for TCR Jbeta segments was used. The CDR3 region of rearranged TCR beta genes was amplified from genomic DNA with a multiplex PCR assay. The Illumina HiSeq System was used to sequence the amplified TCR beta libraries as 87-base-pair reads. The original pipeline was this. A later analysis counted about 80 million unique TCR beta chains across the 600 to 850 repertoires, and around 9.9 million of these chains were shared by at least two donors. Raw reads were error-corrected and collapsed into unique sequences by a nearest-neighbor algorithm in which closely related sequences were merged to remove PCR and sequencing errors. V, D and J gene segments were assigned by aligning CDR3 sequences to IMGT reference sequences. Each retained sequence needed at least a six-nucleotide match to both a V gene segment and a J gene segment. Rearrangements were called productive when the CDR3 lacked stop codons and stayed in frame with V and J; all others were non-productive. CDR3 was defined according to IMGT convention as the region running from the second conserved V-encoded cysteine to the conserved J-encoded phenylalanine. The earlier analysis of about 610 of the donors excluded any sequence lacking an unambiguous match to a single V gene segment. An earlier analysis of about 590 of the donors classified V segments as functional when productive rearrangements were above 56.7% and as segregating when the standard deviation between donors was above 5%. A statistical classification framework was developed to diagnose cytomegalovirus status using the catalog of TCR beta chain sequences. V and J gene assignment, in a later analysis, came from comparing TCR nucleotide sequences with IMGT/GENE-DB human TR gene sequences. A later analysis assigned CDR3 sequences and most-parsimonious VDJ recombination scenarios with the TCRdist pipeline. In a later analysis, each TCR beta chain was defined by its CDR3 amino acid sequence together with its V-gene family, and reads without a unique V-gene family were excluded. As a way to deal with suspected cross-contamination and a sequencing artifact, a later analysis dropped hundreds of nucleotide sequences that were highly shared and had low generation probability. For each public chain, a later analysis derived a clonal expansion index from normalized ranks of inferred template counts within each repertoire. In a later analysis, generation probabilities were computed using a VDJ recombination model fitted to out-of-frame rearrangements, and the results were checked against IGoR. In a later analysis, hypergeometric tests were used to score TCR-TCR, TCR-HLA and TCR-CMV co-occurrence, with a repertoire-size bias correction applied to TCR pairs. In a later analysis, false discovery rates were estimated by permuting HLA or CMV assignments 20 times. A later analysis grouped co-occurring TCRs with DBSCAN, adding TCRdist sequence similarity when clustering within HLA-allele-positive subsets. For co-occurrence clustering, repertoires with fewer than 30,000 or more than 120,000 public chains were excluded, along with five repertoires with anomalous nucleotide sharing. Sourced from immuneACCESS, this table was stored by TCRdb with only in-frame sequences that have V and J called. A share of the clones is absent; for the studies checked, an unresolved V gene accounts for under half, and the remainder has no known explanation. V and J calls and clone size are copied from that table; D and trimming were computed from the DNA. Across this sample there are more than 150,000 clones, with 60% to 80% seen only once. The ten largest make up 11% to 15% of the sample.

The cysteine opens and the phenylalanine closes a CDR3 of 14 amino acids. The read is trimmed to its CDR3 DNA, 42 bases read in frame from base 1. The V and J ends are trimmed by 2 bases and 3 bases, leaving 11 bases between them. The CDR1 and CDR2 encoded by the germline V gene (reference sequence) are SGHNT and YYREEE. The cohort comprised around 690 healthy bone marrow donors. Cohort members were all nominally healthy when sampled, although unrecorded immune exposures were likely present. The donor tested CMV seropositive, placing the donor among the 289 seropositive members of the cohort. Every donor gave a peripheral blood sample, and the peripheral blood mononuclear cells from that sample were used for TCR beta sequencing. Genomic DNA was extracted from the blood cell samples with the Qiagen DNeasy Blood Extraction Kit.

The chain links TRBV5-4 with TRBJ1-2, and the D gene may be TRBD1, 5 bases matching. Specimen: PBMCs. This TCR was recovered from a man aged 45-60 years in good health and CMV-seropositive. CDR3 protein: CASSFGGTDYGYTF. In nucleotides, the sequence is TGTGCCAGCAGCTTTGGAGGGACCGACTATGGCTACACCTTC.